The present entry profiles one T cell receptor beta chain with its context. The antigen is unknown. This specimen belongs to a study of vaccination and CD4 T cells after COVID-19. Study at large: Stimuli were overlapping spike peptide pools of SARS-CoV-2 and three common cold coronaviruses (HCoV-NL63, HCoV-OC43, HCoV-229E).

Treatment noted: approximately nine-day PBMC culture with coronavirus spike peptide pools or control peptides (ViraFEST assay). At days 3 and 7, half the medium was exchanged for fresh IL-2 medium. The CDR3 is made up of 12 amino acids. The junction had 10 bases not matched to a gene; V was cut back by 5 bases and J by 15 bases. The germline CDR1 and CDR2 sequences are SGHVS and FQNEAQ. The Oncomine TCR Beta short-read assay sequenced DNA from cultured CD4+ T cells. TCRdb re-called the PCR reads through MiXCR, storing one row per CDR3 protein. The sample contains about 14,000 distinct CDR3 sequences, 33% of which appear only once.

The chain links TRBV7-8 to TRBJ2-1; 7 bases match TRBD2. Sequenced material: CD4+ T cells from blood, cultured in vitro, taken after SARS-CoV-2 vaccination. The sequence was obtained from a human donor who had recovered from COVID-19. This chain's CDR3 is CASSPFRGDLFF. The CDR3 DNA is TGTGCCAGCAGCCCATTTCGGGGGGATCTGTTCTTC.